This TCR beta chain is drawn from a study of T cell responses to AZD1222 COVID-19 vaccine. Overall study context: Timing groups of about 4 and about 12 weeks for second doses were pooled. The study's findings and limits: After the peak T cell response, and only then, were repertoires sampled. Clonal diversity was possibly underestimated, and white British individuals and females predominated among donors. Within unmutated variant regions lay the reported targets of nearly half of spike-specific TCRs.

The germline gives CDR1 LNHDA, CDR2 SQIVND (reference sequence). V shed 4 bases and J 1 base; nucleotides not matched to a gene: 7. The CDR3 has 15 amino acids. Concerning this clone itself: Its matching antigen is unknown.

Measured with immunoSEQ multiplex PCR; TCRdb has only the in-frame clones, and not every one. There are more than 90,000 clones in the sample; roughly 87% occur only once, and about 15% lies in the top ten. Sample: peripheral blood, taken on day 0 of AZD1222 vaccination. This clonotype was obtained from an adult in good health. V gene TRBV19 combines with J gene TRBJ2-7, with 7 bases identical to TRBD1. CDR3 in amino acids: CASSRGQWGSYEQYF. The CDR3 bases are TGTGCCAGTAGTAGGGGACAGTGGGGATCCTACGAGCAGTACTTC.